The next 25 T cell receptor beta chains were all read from a single sample in a study of vaccination and CD4 T cells after COVID-19. No cognate antigen is known for these TCRs. Treatment noted: approximately 9-day PBMC culture with coronavirus spike peptide pools or control peptides (ViraFEST assay). Sequencing of DNA taken from cultured CD4+ T cells relied on the Oncomine TCR Beta short-read assay. One entry per CDR3 protein results from TCRdb running MiXCR on the PCR reads. The table records 6,000 to 6,500 distinct CDR3 sequences, less than 20% of them present only once. The sequenced sample consisted of CD4+ T cells from blood, cultured in vitro. The source is a human donor who had recovered from COVID-19.

This clonotype was counted a few times. This chain uses TRBV6-1 with TRBJ1-5; D is perhaps TRBD1 (5 bases). The length of the CDR3 is 14 residues. Germline V gene sequence: CDR1 MNHNS, CDR2 SASEGT. The V end lost 7 bases, the J end lost 0 bases, and 10 bases lay between the germline ends. The CDR3: CASNEGPSNQPQHF. CDR3 in DNA: TGTGCCAGCAACGAGGGGCCTAGCAATCAGCCCCAGCATTTT.

The V gene is TRBV11-3, the J gene TRBJ2-5, with TRBD2 matching 8 bases. The CDR3 totals 15 residues. V was pared by 5 bases and J by 5 bases, with 10 bases of the junction left unmatched. Germline-derived CDR1 and CDR2 are SGHNT and YENEEA. Written as DNA, the CDR3 is TGTGCCAGCAGCCCTAGGCAGGGCGGGGGGGAGACCCAGTACTTC. Translation: CASSPRQGGGETQYF. Using reference TRBV11-3 and TRBJ2-5 for the parts outside the CDR3, the full variable domain is EAGVVQSPRYKIIEKKQPVAFWCNPISGHNTLYWYLQNLGQGPELLIRYENEEAVDDSQLPKDRFSAERLKGVDSTLKIQPAELGDSAVYLCASSPRQGGGETQYFGPGTRLLVL.

This clonotype was counted between two and nine times. The gene calls are TRBV7-2 and TRBJ2-5, with 11 bases identical to TRBD2. Looked up from germline, CDR1 is SGHTA and CDR2 is FQGNSA. This CDR3 contains 16 residues. J gave up 5 bases and V 5 bases, and 10 bases lay outside the gene matches. As DNA, the CDR3 is TGTGCCAGCAGCCCCTCTATTAGCGGGGGGGGGGAGACCCAGTACTTC. This sequence encodes CASSPSISGGGETQYF.

The V gene is TRBV7-2, the J gene TRBJ2-7, with 7 bases aligning to TRBD1. With 5 bases clipped from V and 0 bases from J, the junction kept 4 bases outside the gene matches. The germline V gene encodes CDR1 SGHTA and CDR2 FQGNSA. The CDR3 consists of 14 residues. The CDR3 sequence: CASSLQGNSYEQYF. DNA of the CDR3: TGTGCCAGCAGCCTACAGGGGAACTCCTACGAGCAGTACTTC.

V usage is TRBV19 and J usage is TRBJ1-1; D uncertain. Between the trimmed V and J ends, which lost 6 bases and 6 bases, there was a span of 14 bases. Germline CDR1 is LNHDA and CDR2 is SQIVND (reference sequence). The CDR3 is 13 residues long. In DNA form, the CDR3 reads TGTGCCAGTAGCATTGTTAGCCGGGCTGAAGCTTTCTTT. Translating it yields CASSIVSRAEAFF.

This chain links TRBV5-1 with TRBJ1-5, with D hard to call. This CDR3 has 15 amino acids. Trimming stripped 2 bases from V and 0 bases from J, with 9 bases between. Germline V CDR1 and CDR2: SGHRS, YFSETQ. CDR3 in amino acids: CASSLGSNSNQPQHF. CDR3 in DNA: TGCGCCAGCAGCTTAGGCAGTAATAGCAATCAGCCCCAGCATTTT.

The table lists this clonotype with a few counts. This chain connects TRBV7-2 to TRBJ1-3; D unclear. Germline loops: CDR1 SGHTA, CDR2 FQGNSA. CDR3 length equals 15 residues. Trimming left V 1 base short and J 1 base short, with 8 bases between. The CDR3 spells CASSLGRVSGNTIYF. CDR3 coding DNA: TGTGCCAGCAGCTTAGGCCGGGTTTCTGGAAACACCATATATTTT.

V gene TRBV2 combines with J gene TRBJ2-5; D gene unclear. The CDR3 is 15 amino acids. Germline CDR1 and CDR2: SNHLY and FYNNEI. The ends were cut back, 0 bases at V and 0 bases at J, with 8 bases in the middle. This CDR3 is CASSEAGSNQETQYF. The CDR3 DNA is TGTGCCAGCAGTGAAGCGGGTAGCAACCAAGAGACCCAGTACTTC.

This clonotype is categorized as medium-sized. This chain uses TRBV25-1 with TRBJ2-3; tentative D call: TRBD2 (6 bases). In germline, CDR1 is MGHDK, CDR2 SYGVNS. The V end lost 4 bases, the J end lost 0 bases, and 20 bases lay between the germline ends. The CDR3 consists of 18 residues. The CDR3 DNA sequence: TGTGCCAGCAGTGGGGGATCGGGCGGGGTTGCTAGCACAGATACGCAGTATTTT. Translating it yields CASSGGSGGVASTDTQYF.

This chain connects TRBV12-3 or TRBV12-4 to TRBJ1-2; 11 nucleotides align to TRBD1. The J segment lost 2 bases and the V segment lost 5 bases, leaving 4 bases of the junction unmatched. CDR3 length: 15 residues. CDR3 amino acids: CASSARTGGNYGYTF. The CDR3 nucleotides are TGTGCCAGCAGTGCCAGGACAGGGGGCAACTATGGCTACACCTTC.

This clonotype came up a few times. The chain uses TRBV11-2 and TRBJ2-4, with 9 positions matching TRBD2. The germline V gene encodes CDR1 SGHAT and CDR2 FQNNGV. V lost 5 bases and J lost 0; bases outside the gene matches: 5. The CDR3 has 16 amino acids. The CDR3: CASSESGGLAKNIQYF. The CDR3 coding sequence is TGTGCCAGCAGCGAAAGCGGGGGGCTAGCCAAAAACATTCAGTACTTC.

The chain links TRBV20-1 to TRBJ2-1; 10 bases fit TRBD2. V gave up 6 bases and J gave up 4 bases; unmatched junction bases: 24. Looked up from germline, CDR1 is DFQATT and CDR2 is SNEGSKA (reference sequence). The CDR3 runs to 20 residues. CDR3 coding DNA: TGCAGTGCACAATACGAGCTAGCGGGAGTCTCTCCCCCCTGGTACAATGAGCAGTTCTTC. Translated: CSAQYELAGVSPPWYNEQFF.

This clonotype is termed medium-sized (0.01 to 0.1%). The CDR3 region is CASSYSTPPHTETQYF. CDR3 nucleotides: TGTGCCAGCAGTTACTCAACCCCACCCCACACGGAGACCCAGTACTTC. This chain joins TRBV6-5 and TRBJ2-5; D call uncertain. The CDR3 covers 16 residues. Germline CDR1 and CDR2: MNHEY and SVGAGI. Trimming removed 0 bases at V and 5 bases at J, with 16 bases between.

The chain is built from TRBV5-1 and TRBJ2-3; TRBD1 matches 7 bases. Germline V gene data show CDR1 as SGHRS and CDR2 as YFSETQ. After removal of 6 bases from V and 2 bases from J, the junction contained 6 bases not matched to a gene. CDR3 length: 14 amino acids. As DNA, the CDR3 is TGCGCCAGCAAAGGGGGCCTTTCCACAGATACGCAGTATTTT. Its protein is CASKGGLSTDTQYF. The full variable domain, its missing parts supplied by reference TRBV5-1 and TRBJ2-3, is KAGVTQTPRYLIKTRGQQVTLSCSPISGHRSVSWYQQTPGQGLQFLFEYFSETQRNKGNFPGRFSGRQFSNSRSEMNVSTLELGDSALYLCASKGGLSTDTQYFGPGTRLTVL.

About this clonotype: Compared with germline, one end of the junction differs, possibly owing to a read error. This chain links TRBV20-1 with TRBJ2-5; D is unresolved. Per the germline V gene, CDR1 is DFQATT and CDR2 is SNEGSKA (reference sequence). The CDR3 is 13 residues long. This CDR3 reads CSARGDYQETQYF. The CDR3 DNA is TGCAGTGCGAGAGGCGACTACCAAGAGACCCAGTACTTC.

V is TRBV6-5 and J is TRBJ1-6; D gene uncertain. The germline V gene encodes CDR1 MNHEY and CDR2 SVGAGI. Trimming took off 2 bases at V and 9 bases at J, with 23 bases between the two ends. This CDR3 has 18 amino acids. CDR3 DNA sequence: TGTGCCAGCAGTTACGGTTCTGAGAGGGCGCCCTGGGTTTCACCCCTCCACTTT. This translates into CASSYGSERAPWVSPLHF.

A note on this clonotype: A read error is possible here, since a much larger clone lies one base away. The J gene is TRBJ1-6, the V gene TRBV6-2 or TRBV6-3; D is undetermined. The germline V gene has CDR1 MNHEY and CDR2 SVGEGT. This CDR3 contains 15 residues. V lost 7 bases to trimming and J lost 6 bases, with 16 bases between them. The CDR3 nucleotides read TGTGCCAGCACCCTTGGGAGAAGGATTAATTCACCCCTCCACTTT. It yields the protein CASTLGRRINSPLHF.

This clonotype is labeled medium-sized (0.01 to 0.1%). J is TRBJ2-5 and V is TRBV20-1, with D hard to call. The germline V gene encodes CDR1 DFQATT and CDR2 SNEGSKA (reference sequence). The CDR3 runs to 14 residues. Trimming cost V 6 bases and J 4 bases, with 18 bases left between them. The DNA of the CDR3 is TGCAGTGCCGTAGTATGGCCCACACCAGAGACCCAGTACTTC. Amino acids: CSAVVWPTPETQYF.

The chain uses TRBV19 and TRBJ1-1, with a tentative D call TRBD1 (6 bases). This CDR3 region has 14 residues. Trimming stripped 7 bases from V and 1 base from J, with 13 bases between. The germline V gene has CDR1 LNHDA and CDR2 SQIVND (reference sequence). CDR3 loop: CASISGGSNTEAFF. CDR3 nucleotides: TGTGCCAGTATTTCCGGGGGCTCGAACACTGAAGCTTTCTTT. The full variable domain, rest sourced from reference TRBV19 and TRBJ1-1, is DGGITQSPKYLFRKEGQNVTLSCEQNLNHDAMYWYRQDPGQGLRLIYYSQIVNDFQKGDIAEGYSVSREKKESFPLTVTSAQKNPTAFYLCASISGGSNTEAFFGQGTRLTVV.

The chain uses TRBV19 and TRBJ1-1, with TRBD1 as a possible D gene (5 bases). Germline-derived CDR1 and CDR2 are LNHDA and SQIVND (reference sequence). This CDR3 spans 14 amino acids. Trimming took off 3 bases at V and 5 bases at J, with 13 bases between the two ends. This CDR3 is CASSIQEWGTEAFF. The CDR3 coding sequence is TGTGCCAGTAGTATTCAGGAATGGGGGACTGAAGCTTTCTTT.

This clonotype rates as medium-sized. This chain joins TRBV6-1 and TRBJ2-4; D gene uncertain. This CDR3 has 16 residues. V lost 0 bases and J lost 1, with 10 bases in between. Germline V CDR1 and CDR2: MNHNS, SASEGT. The CDR3 DNA sequence: TGTGCCAGCAGTGAAGCACCTGATTTCGCCAAAAACATTCAGTACTTC. Its translation is CASSEAPDFAKNIQYF.

The sample holds a few counts of this clonotype. As DNA, the CDR3 is TGCAGTGCTAGTCTCAGGACTAGCGGGAGCTCCGAGCAGTACTTC. This translates into CSASLRTSGSSEQYF. V and J are TRBV20-1 and TRBJ2-7, with 13 bases lining up with TRBD2. CDR1 and CDR2 (germline): DFQATT, SNEGSKA (reference sequence). Trimming at V came to 3 bases and at J to 6 bases, leaving 8 bases not matched to a gene. The CDR3 spans 15 residues.

This clonotype was picked up a small number of times. V and J are TRBV5-1 and TRBJ2-7; 8 nucleotides line up with TRBD1. This CDR3 is 13 amino acids long. Germline values: CDR1 SGHRS, CDR2 YFSETQ. V dropped 3 bases and J dropped 4; count of bases not matched to a gene: 3. DNA for the CDR3: TGCGCCAGCAGCTCGAACAGGGGGTACGAGCAGTACTTC. Translating gives CASSSNRGYEQYF.

By its share, this clonotype is medium-sized. The J gene is TRBJ2-3, the V gene TRBV7-2, with 10 bases identical to TRBD2. The CDR3 sequence is 17 residues long. The germline CDR1 and CDR2 sequences are SGHTA and FQGNSA. Germline trimming cut 2 bases from V and 6 bases from J; bases unmatched to any gene: 11. The CDR3 reads CASSLQVTSGTADTQYF. CDR3 in DNA: TGTGCCAGCAGCTTACAGGTCACTAGCGGGACGGCTGATACGCAGTATTTT.

This clonotype was detected a few times. The chain has TRBV15 and TRBJ2-2; D gene unclear. Germline values: CDR1 LNHNV, CDR2 YYDKDF (reference sequence). V shed 0 bases and J shed 2 bases, with 4 bases lying between them. This CDR3 region has 14 residues. This chain's CDR3 is CATSRELNTGELFF. In DNA form, the CDR3 reads TGTGCCACCAGCAGAGAACTAAACACCGGGGAGCTGTTTTTT.